Listed below are T cell receptor beta chains from one sample, sequenced in a study of blood T cells in healthy people across ages. TCRdb passed the 5' RACE reads through MiXCR, listing each CDR3 protein once. The data contain over a million distinct CDR3 sequences, approximately 26% of them singletons. Another study also made use of these data, one on T cells of mothers and their children.

Material: blood. Receptors were obtained from a girl aged 2 to 9 in good health. Both conserved end residues are part of each CDR3. Fields, in order: CDR3 protein, CDR3 DNA, V gene, clone size, D gene, CDR3 length, J gene. A D gene is named only where the DNA matches it firmly. Not all rows give a size; the values are once, few, many and, for expanded clones, a class.

CAGSQGAGDTDTQYF,TGTGCCGGCAGCCAAGGGGCGGGGGACACAGATACGCAGTATTTT,TRBV4-2,-,TRBD2,15,TRBJ2-3
CASGDRIDEQYF,TGTGCCAGCGGGGACAGGATCGACGAGCAGTACTTC,TRBV12-3/TRBV12-4,-,TRBD1,12,TRBJ2-7
CASSALARGVDEQFF,TGTGCCAGCAGCGCTCTGGCTAGGGGAGTTGATGAGCAGTTCTTC,TRBV5-6,few,-,15,TRBJ2-1
CASRMNRGNQETQYF,TGTGCCAGCAGAATGAACAGGGGGAACCAAGAGACCCAGTACTTC,TRBV12-3/TRBV12-4,few,TRBD1,15,TRBJ2-5
CASSLVGGGTNEKLFF,TGTGCCAGCAGCTTGGTGGGCGGGGGCACTAATGAAAAACTGTTTTTT,TRBV7-3,-,-,16,TRBJ1-4
CASSSVVGSEAFF,TGTGCCAGCAGTTCCGTAGTGGGGTCCGAAGCTTTCTTT,TRBV6-5,-,-,13,TRBJ1-1
CASSVGHDEQYF,TGTGCCAGCAGCGTAGGACATGACGAGCAGTACTTC,TRBV9,many,-,12,TRBJ2-7
CASSASGDPDTQYF,TGTGCCAGCAGCGCCTCAGGGGACCCAGATACGCAGTATTTT,TRBV9,many,-,14,TRBJ2-3
CASSQAQGPGYGYTF,TGCGCCAGCAGCCAAGCGCAAGGGCCGGGCTATGGCTACACCTTC,TRBV4-1,few,-,15,TRBJ1-2
CASSTQAARTVENIQYF,TGTGCCAGCAGCACCCAAGCTGCCCGGACGGTCGAAAACATTCAGTACTTC,TRBV3-1,-,-,17,TRBJ2-4
CASSLVGNQETQYF,TGTGCCAGCAGCTTAGTGGGAAACCAAGAGACCCAGTACTTC,TRBV5-1,many,-,14,TRBJ2-5
CASSMGTGGLGGYTF,TGTGCCAGTAGCATGGGGACAGGGGGCCTAGGAGGCTACACCTTC,TRBV19,once,TRBD1,15,TRBJ1-2
CASSLFRTGGWETQYF,TGTGCCAGCAGCCTATTCAGGACCGGCGGGTGGGAGACCCAGTACTTC,TRBV27,few,-,16,TRBJ2-5
CASTVARETQYF,TGTGCCAGCACGGTGGCTCGAGAGACCCAGTACTTC,TRBV2,few,-,12,TRBJ2-5
CASSLARQGYEQYF,TGTGCCAGCAGTTTGGCCCGCCAGGGGTACGAGCAGTACTTC,TRBV27,few,-,14,TRBJ2-7
CASSQVAKAGLRPWNTEAFF,TGCGCCAGCAGTCAAGTAGCCAAGGCAGGTCTAAGGCCGTGGAACACTGAAGCTTTCTTT,TRBV4-3,-,-,20,TRBJ1-1
CASSYRRTIQETQYF,TGTGCCAGCAGTTACAGGCGGACCATCCAAGAGACCCAGTACTTC,TRBV6-5,few,-,15,TRBJ2-5
CASSSTDATNEKLFF,TGTGCCAGCAGTTCGACAGACGCAACTAATGAAAAACTGTTTTTT,TRBV12-3/TRBV12-4,few,-,15,TRBJ1-4
CAITGRDSYEQYF,TGTGCCATCACCGGCCGGGACTCCTACGAGCAGTACTTC,TRBV10-3,few,-,13,TRBJ2-7
CATGTSGDGEQFF,TGTGCCACCGGGACTAGCGGGGACGGAGAGCAGTTCTTC,TRBV4-2,-,TRBD2,13,TRBJ2-1
CASSLAWEKLFF,TGTGCCAGCAGCTTAGCCTGGGAAAAACTGTTTTTT,TRBV7-9,-,-,12,TRBJ1-4
CASSPKKIHEQYF,TGTGCCAGCTCACCCAAAAAGATCCACGAGCAGTACTTC,TRBV18,-,-,13,TRBJ2-7
CASSPEGVAYNEQFF,TGTGCCAGCTCACCAGAAGGGGTCGCCTACAATGAGCAGTTCTTC,TRBV18,-,-,15,TRBJ2-1
CASSPTTTETQYF,TGTGCCAGCAGCCCGACGACCACAGAGACCCAGTACTTC,TRBV7-9,-,-,13,TRBJ2-5
CASSFGNAGGPDTQYF,TGTGCCAGCAGCTTTGGGAATGCGGGGGGGCCCGATACGCAGTATTTT,TRBV7-3,few,TRBD2,16,TRBJ2-3